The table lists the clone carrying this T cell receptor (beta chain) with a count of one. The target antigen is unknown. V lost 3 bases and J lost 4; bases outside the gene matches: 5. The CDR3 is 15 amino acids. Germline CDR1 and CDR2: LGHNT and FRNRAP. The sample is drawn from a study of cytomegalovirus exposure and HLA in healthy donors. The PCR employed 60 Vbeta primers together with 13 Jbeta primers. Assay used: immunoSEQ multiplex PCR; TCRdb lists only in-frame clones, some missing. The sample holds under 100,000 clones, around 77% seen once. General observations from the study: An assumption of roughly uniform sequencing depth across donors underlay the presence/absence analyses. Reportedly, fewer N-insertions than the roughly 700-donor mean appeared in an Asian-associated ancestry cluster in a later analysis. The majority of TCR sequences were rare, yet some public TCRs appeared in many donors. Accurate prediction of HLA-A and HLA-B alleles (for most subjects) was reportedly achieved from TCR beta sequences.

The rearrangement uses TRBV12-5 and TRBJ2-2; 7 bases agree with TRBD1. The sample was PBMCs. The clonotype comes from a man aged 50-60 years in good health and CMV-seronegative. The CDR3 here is CASGFQTGVTGELFF. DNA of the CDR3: TGTGCTAGTGGTTTCCAAACAGGGGTCACCGGGGAGCTGTTTTTT.